This TCR beta chain appears in the sequencing data of a study of cytomegalovirus exposure and HLA in healthy donors. Study-level information: The 650 to 850 first-cohort repertoires and the approximately 110 validation repertoires shared the same platform, a later analysis reported.

Germline CDR1 SGHAT, CDR2 FQDESV (reference sequence). J gave up 5 bases and V 4 bases, and 4 bases lay outside the gene matches. The CDR3 contains 16 residues. TCRdb keeps only in-frame clones here, not all; method: immunoSEQ multiplex PCR. This table holds about 220,000 clones, about 91% found once. The receptor was isolated from a woman aged 18 to 35 in good health and CMV-seronegative. The genes are TRBV11-1 and TRBJ2-5; 16 positions match TRBD2. Sequenced sample: PBMCs. The CDR3 DNA reads as TGTGCCAGCAGCTCGAGGGGACTAGCGGGAGGGGAGACCCAGTACTTC. Its translation is CASSSRGLAGGETQYF.